This entry features one T cell receptor beta chain sequence. The CDR3 has 15 residues. V lost 1 base and J lost 11, with 20 bases in between. CDR1 is LNHDA, CDR2 SQIVND, per germline (reference sequence). Data came from immunoSEQ multiplex PCR; TCRdb stores just in-frame clones and leaves some out. The data contain tens of thousands of clones, roughly four fifths of them singletons. The sample belongs to a study of blood T cell repertoires in COVID-19. Study-wide context: The analysed material was cDNA or gDNA that came from T cells, B-cell-depleted T cells, or PBMCs.

Sample: peripheral blood. V and J are TRBV19 and TRBJ1-2, with D unresolved. The TCR was taken from a man at least 80 years old with COVID-19, enrolled during active disease. CDR3 bases: TGTGCCAGTAGTATAGGGCCAGGCAGCTACTCATCGTACACCTTC. Translating it yields CASSIGPGSYSSYTF.